The rows below give T cell receptor beta chains drawn from one sample of a study of early T cells in non-severe SARS-CoV-2 infection. TCRdb reanalysed the 5' RACE reads using MiXCR and keeps one entry per CDR3 protein. The table includes under 140,000 distinct CDR3 sequences, roughly an eighth detected once. The sequenced sample was whole blood, obtained at baseline. These receptor sequences come from an adult who was a healthcare worker with PCR-confirmed SARS-CoV-2 infection or an uninfected control (not recorded which). The CDR3 runs from the conserved cysteine through the conserved F or W. A D gene is named only where the DNA matches it firmly. The size of a clone is reported for some rows only, either as once, few or many, or as a class for expanded clones.

TRBV30	-	-	TRBJ1-1	TGTGCCTGGAGCCCGCGGGAGGGCACTGAAGCTTTCTTT	CAWSPREGTEAFF
TRBV7-9	-	-	TRBJ2-1	TGTGCCAGCAGCTTAGTGGGTTACAATGAGCAGTTCTTC	CASSLVGYNEQFF
TRBV12-3/TRBV12-4	many	-	TRBJ2-7	TGTGCCAGCAGTTCCCCGGGGCCGGGGAGTCGGTACTTC	CASSSPGPGSRYF
TRBV7-3	-	-	TRBJ2-1	TGTGCCAGCAGCAAAGGTCAGACCTACAATGAGCAGTTCTTC	CASSKGQTYNEQFF
TRBV6-2/TRBV6-3	few	-	TRBJ1-2	TGTGCCAGCAGTTACTCCGGCGGGGATAACTATGGCTACACCTTC	CASSYSGGDNYGYTF
TRBV30	-	-	TRBJ1-1	TGTGCCTGGAGTGTATGGGGGAACACTGAAGCTTTCTTT	CAWSVWGNTEAFF
TRBV5-8	few	-	TRBJ2-5	TGTGCCAGCAGCCCACGGGGTGGGGTAAAGACCCAGTACTTC	CASSPRGGVKTQYF
TRBV29-1	-	TRBD2	TRBJ2-5	TGCAGCTTGCTGGGGGGGCAAGAGACCCAGTACTTC	CSLLGGQETQYF
TRBV28	few	-	TRBJ2-6	TGTGCCAGCAGCCCGTCCTACATCTCTGGGGCCAACGTCCTGACTTTC	CASSPSYISGANVLTF
TRBV20-1	few	TRBD2	TRBJ2-1	TGCAGTGCTAGAAGGGCCCGCGGGGGGCAGAGCTCCTACAATGAGCAGTTCTTC	CSARRARGGQSSYNEQFF
TRBV7-2	few	-	TRBJ2-1	TGTGCCAGCGGGGGGACCTCCTACAATGAGCAGTTCTTC	CASGGTSYNEQFF
TRBV20-1	few	TRBD1	TRBJ1-6	TGCAGTGCGATGACAGGGGGCGATTCACCCCTCCACTTT	CSAMTGGDSPLHF
TRBV29-1	few	-	TRBJ1-1	TGCAGCGTTGAAGGCAGGGCGAGGGGTGAAGCTTTCTTT	CSVEGRARGEAFF
TRBV24-1	-	TRBD2	TRBJ2-1	TGTGCCACCAGTGATTGGGGACTAGGTGGCAATGAGCAGTTCTTC	CATSDWGLGGNEQFF
TRBV29-1	-	TRBD1	TRBJ1-1	TGCAGCGGGGGGACAGCAAGGACTGAAGCTTTCTTT	CSGGTARTEAFF
TRBV9	-	-	TRBJ1-6	TGTGCCAGCAGCGTAGGAGGCGGAGCGAATTCACCCCTCCACTTT	CASSVGGGANSPLHF
TRBV28	-	TRBD2	TRBJ2-3	TGTGCCAGCAGCCACCGGGACTACCAAGATACGCAGTATTTT	CASSHRDYQDTQYF
TRBV6-5	many	-	TRBJ2-7	TGTGCCAGCAGTTACGAGATAGGTAGTTTTTACGAGCAGTACTTC	CASSYEIGSFYEQYF
TRBV7-9	few	-	TRBJ1-1	TGTGCCAGCAGCTCGGGGTTTGAACCTGAAGCTTTCTTT	CASSSGFEPEAFF
TRBV12-3/TRBV12-4	many	-	TRBJ1-4	TGTGCCAGCAGCCCACACGACGGGCCGCGTGAAAAACTGTTTTTT	CASSPHDGPREKLFF
TRBV9	-	-	TRBJ2-7	TGTGCCAGCAGCGTAGGGCAGGGGACCTACGAGCAGTACTTC	CASSVGQGTYEQYF
TRBV7-9	-	-	TRBJ2-6	TGTGCCAGCAGCTTATGGGACTCTGGGGCCAACGTCCTGACTTTC	CASSLWDSGANVLTF